This TCR beta chain derives from a study of human T cells and chemical hapten exposure. Study-wide background: Patients had diphenylcyclopropenone applied to the scalp weekly throughout the approximately 24-week study.

The CDR3 loop spans 15 amino acids. The V gene lost 5 bases and the J gene lost 4 bases, with 16 bases spanning the gap. Germline-derived CDR1 and CDR2 are LNHDA and SQIVND (reference sequence). Details on this clonotype: Its cognate antigen is unknown.

The study's findings and limits: Among TCRs, those above 1 in 1000 frequency were unaffected by DPC sensitization. The study found expanded TCRs formed significantly more large CDR3 similarity clusters than controls.

This sample's time point: pre-sensitization, week 0. The treatment denotes: therapeutic diphenylcyclopropenone sensitization with weekly scalp DPC. Researchers extracted total RNA from unfractionated whole blood. TCRdb re-called the RACE reads with MiXCR, one entry per CDR3 protein. Of 95,000 to 150,000 distinct CDR3 sequences in the sample, 13% are singletons; the top ten hold roughly 3.1%. The sequencing used whole blood, collected in connection with sensitization to the hapten diphenylcyclopropenone (DPC). The chain is built from TRBV19 and TRBJ2-3, with D possibly being TRBD2 (6 bases). The source of this sequence is a woman between 18 and 29 years old with alopecia areata. Some clones in this sample may be carry-over from other donors' samples. The CDR3 nucleotides read TGTGCCAGTAGTCGGGACCGATCTAGCGCAGATACGCAGTATTTT. It is translated as CASSRDRSSADTQYF.